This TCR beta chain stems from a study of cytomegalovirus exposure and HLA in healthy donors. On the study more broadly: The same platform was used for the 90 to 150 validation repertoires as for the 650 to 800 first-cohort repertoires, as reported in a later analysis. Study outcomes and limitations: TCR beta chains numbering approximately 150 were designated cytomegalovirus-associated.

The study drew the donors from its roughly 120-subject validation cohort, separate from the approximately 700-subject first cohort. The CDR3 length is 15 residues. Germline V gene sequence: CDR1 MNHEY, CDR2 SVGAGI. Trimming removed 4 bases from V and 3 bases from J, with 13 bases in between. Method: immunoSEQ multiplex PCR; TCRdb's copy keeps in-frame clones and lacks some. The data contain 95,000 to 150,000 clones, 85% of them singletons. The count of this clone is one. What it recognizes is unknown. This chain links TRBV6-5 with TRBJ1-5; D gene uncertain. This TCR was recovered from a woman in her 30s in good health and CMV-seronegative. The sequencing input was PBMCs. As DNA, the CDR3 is TGTGCCAGCAGTTCCCTCGGCGGATCCAATCAGCCCCAGCATTTT. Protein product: CASSSLGGSNQPQHF.